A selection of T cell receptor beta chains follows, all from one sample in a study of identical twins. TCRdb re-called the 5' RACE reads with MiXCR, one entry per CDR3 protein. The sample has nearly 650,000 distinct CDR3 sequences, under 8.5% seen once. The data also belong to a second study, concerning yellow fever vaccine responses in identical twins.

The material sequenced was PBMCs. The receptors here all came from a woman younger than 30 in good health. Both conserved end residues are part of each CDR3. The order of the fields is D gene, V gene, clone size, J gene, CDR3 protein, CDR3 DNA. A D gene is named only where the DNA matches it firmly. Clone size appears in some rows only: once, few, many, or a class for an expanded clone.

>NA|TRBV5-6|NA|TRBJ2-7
CASSPGPGLGQYF
TGTGCCAGCAGTCCCGGGCCTGGGCTAGGGCAGTACTTC
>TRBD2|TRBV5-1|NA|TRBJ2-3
CASSAPTSGADTQYF
TGCGCCAGCAGCGCTCCGACTAGCGGGGCAGATACGCAGTATTTT
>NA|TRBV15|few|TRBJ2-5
CATSRVGGLPMGETQYF
TGTGCCACCAGCAGAGTGGGCGGACTACCCATGGGAGAGACCCAGTACTTC
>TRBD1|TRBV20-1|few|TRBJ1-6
CSARDRTTGDYSPLHF
TGCAGTGCTAGAGATAGGACGACAGGGGATTATTCACCCCTCCACTTT
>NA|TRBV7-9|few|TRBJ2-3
CASTQGGGRTDTQYF
TGTGCCAGCACCCAGGGAGGGGGTCGGACAGATACGCAGTATTTT
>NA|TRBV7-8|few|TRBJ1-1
CASSLRGFGAANTEAFF
TGTGCCAGCAGCTTAAGGGGCTTTGGGGCTGCGAACACTGAAGCTTTCTTT
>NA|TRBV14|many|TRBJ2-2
CASSQVRGNTGELFF
TGTGCCAGCAGCCAAGTCCGGGGGAACACCGGGGAGCTGTTTTTT
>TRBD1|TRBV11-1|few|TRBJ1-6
CASSPPGQGKWSYNSPLHF
TGTGCCAGCAGCCCGCCGGGACAGGGGAAATGGTCCTATAATTCACCCCTCCACTTT
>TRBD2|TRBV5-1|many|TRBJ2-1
CASRASGDYNEQFF
TGCGCCAGCCGAGCTAGCGGGGACTACAATGAGCAGTTCTTC
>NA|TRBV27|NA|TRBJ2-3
CASSLRLPTQYF
TGTGCCAGCAGTTTACGTCTTCCCACGCAGTATTTT
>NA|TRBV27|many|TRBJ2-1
CASSWGSGTYNEQFF
TGTGCCAGCAGTTGGGGTAGCGGAACCTACAATGAGCAGTTCTTC
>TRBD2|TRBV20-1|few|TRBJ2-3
CSAGTSGEVDTQYF
TGCAGTGCTGGGACTAGCGGGGAAGTAGATACGCAGTATTTT
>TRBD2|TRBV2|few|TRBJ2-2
CASSVLAGGPGELFF
TGTGCCAGCAGTGTTCTAGCGGGAGGGCCCGGGGAGCTGTTTTTT
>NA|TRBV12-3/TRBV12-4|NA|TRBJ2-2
CASSPWGARGELFF
TGTGCCAGCAGCCCTTGGGGGGCTCGTGGGGAGCTGTTTTTT
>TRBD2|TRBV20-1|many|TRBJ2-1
CSARFLGMTSEANEQFF
TGCAGTGCTAGATTTCTGGGGATGACTAGCGAGGCAAATGAGCAGTTCTTC
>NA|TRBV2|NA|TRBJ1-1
CASSDWANTEAFF
TGTGCCAGCAGTGATTGGGCGAACACTGAAGCTTTCTTT
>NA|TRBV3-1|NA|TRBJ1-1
CASSRFNAGGTEAFF
TGTGCCAGCAGCCGGTTTAATGCGGGTGGGACTGAAGCTTTCTTT
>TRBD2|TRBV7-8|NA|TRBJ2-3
CASSPALAGELDTQYF
TGTGCCAGCAGCCCAGCCCTAGCGGGAGAATTGGATACGCAGTATTTT
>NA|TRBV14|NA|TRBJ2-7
CASSQDEPLGEQYF
TGTGCCAGCAGCCAAGACGAACCGCTTGGGGAGCAGTACTTC
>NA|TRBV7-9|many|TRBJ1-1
CASSFDGYTEAFF
TGTGCCAGCAGCTTCGACGGTTACACTGAAGCTTTCTTT
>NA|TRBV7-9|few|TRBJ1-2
CASSLVQAANYGYTF
TGTGCCAGCAGCTTAGTCCAGGCCGCTAACTATGGCTACACCTTC
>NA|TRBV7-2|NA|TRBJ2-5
CASSSRASQEAQYF
TGTGCCAGCAGCTCCAGGGCCTCCCAAGAGGCCCAGTACTTC
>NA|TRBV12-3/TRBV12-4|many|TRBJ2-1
CASSLPPGNNEQFF
TGTGCCAGCAGTTTACCCCCAGGGAACAATGAGCAGTTCTTC
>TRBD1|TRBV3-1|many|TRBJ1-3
CASSREPSTGAGNTIYF
TGTGCCAGCAGCCGAGAACCTTCAACAGGGGCTGGAAACACCATATATTTT
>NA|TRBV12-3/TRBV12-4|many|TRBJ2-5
CASSSLRDSGQETQYF
TGTGCCAGCAGTTCCCTAAGGGACTCGGGCCAAGAGACCCAGTACTTC
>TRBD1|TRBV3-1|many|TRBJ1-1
CASSQGQGLSEAFF
TGTGCCAGCAGCCAAGGACAGGGACTGTCCGAAGCTTTCTTT
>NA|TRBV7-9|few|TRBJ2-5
CASSSNTGTRETQYF
TGTGCCAGCAGCTCAAATACCGGGACTCGGGAGACCCAGTACTTC
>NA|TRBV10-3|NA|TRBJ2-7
CAIVGDSSYEQYF
TGTGCCATCGTGGGCGACAGCTCCTACGAGCAGTACTTC
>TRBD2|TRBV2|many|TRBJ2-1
CASSGGSSYNEQFF
TGTGCCAGCAGCGGGGGGAGCTCCTACAATGAGCAGTTCTTC
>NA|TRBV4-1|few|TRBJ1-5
CASSQEGRGGNQPQHF
TGCGCCAGCAGCCAAGAGGGACGGGGAGGGAATCAGCCCCAGCATTTT
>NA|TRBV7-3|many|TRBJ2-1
CASSLRGVQFF
TGTGCCAGCAGCTTAAGGGGCGTGCAGTTCTTC
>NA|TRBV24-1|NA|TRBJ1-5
CATSGAGAAQPQHF
TGTGCCACCAGTGGAGCAGGGGCGGCTCAGCCCCAGCATTTT
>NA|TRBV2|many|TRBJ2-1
CASSENYGEEFF
TGTGCCAGCAGTGAAAACTATGGGGAAGAGTTCTTC
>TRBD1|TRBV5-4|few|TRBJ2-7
CASSPAPGQGAYEQYF
TGTGCCAGCAGCCCTGCTCCAGGACAGGGGGCCTACGAGCAGTACTTC
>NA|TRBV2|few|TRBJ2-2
CASSTSPTNTGELFF
TGTGCCAGCAGTACGAGTCCCACGAACACCGGGGAGCTGTTTTTT